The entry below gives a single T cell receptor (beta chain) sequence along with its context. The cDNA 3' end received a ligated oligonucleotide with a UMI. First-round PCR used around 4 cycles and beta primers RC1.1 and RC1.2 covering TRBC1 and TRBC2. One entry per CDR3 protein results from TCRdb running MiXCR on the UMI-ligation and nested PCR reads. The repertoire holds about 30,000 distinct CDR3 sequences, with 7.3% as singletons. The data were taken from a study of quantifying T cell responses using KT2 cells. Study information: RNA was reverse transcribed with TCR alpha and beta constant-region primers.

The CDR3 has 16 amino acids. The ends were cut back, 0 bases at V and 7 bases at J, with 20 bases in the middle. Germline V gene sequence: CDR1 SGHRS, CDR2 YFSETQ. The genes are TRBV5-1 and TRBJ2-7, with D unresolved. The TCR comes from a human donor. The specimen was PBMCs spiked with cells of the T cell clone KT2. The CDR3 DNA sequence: TGCGCCAGCAGCTTGGCCACGGCGACTCTACCTTTAGAGCAGTACTTC. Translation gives CASSLATATLPLEQYF.